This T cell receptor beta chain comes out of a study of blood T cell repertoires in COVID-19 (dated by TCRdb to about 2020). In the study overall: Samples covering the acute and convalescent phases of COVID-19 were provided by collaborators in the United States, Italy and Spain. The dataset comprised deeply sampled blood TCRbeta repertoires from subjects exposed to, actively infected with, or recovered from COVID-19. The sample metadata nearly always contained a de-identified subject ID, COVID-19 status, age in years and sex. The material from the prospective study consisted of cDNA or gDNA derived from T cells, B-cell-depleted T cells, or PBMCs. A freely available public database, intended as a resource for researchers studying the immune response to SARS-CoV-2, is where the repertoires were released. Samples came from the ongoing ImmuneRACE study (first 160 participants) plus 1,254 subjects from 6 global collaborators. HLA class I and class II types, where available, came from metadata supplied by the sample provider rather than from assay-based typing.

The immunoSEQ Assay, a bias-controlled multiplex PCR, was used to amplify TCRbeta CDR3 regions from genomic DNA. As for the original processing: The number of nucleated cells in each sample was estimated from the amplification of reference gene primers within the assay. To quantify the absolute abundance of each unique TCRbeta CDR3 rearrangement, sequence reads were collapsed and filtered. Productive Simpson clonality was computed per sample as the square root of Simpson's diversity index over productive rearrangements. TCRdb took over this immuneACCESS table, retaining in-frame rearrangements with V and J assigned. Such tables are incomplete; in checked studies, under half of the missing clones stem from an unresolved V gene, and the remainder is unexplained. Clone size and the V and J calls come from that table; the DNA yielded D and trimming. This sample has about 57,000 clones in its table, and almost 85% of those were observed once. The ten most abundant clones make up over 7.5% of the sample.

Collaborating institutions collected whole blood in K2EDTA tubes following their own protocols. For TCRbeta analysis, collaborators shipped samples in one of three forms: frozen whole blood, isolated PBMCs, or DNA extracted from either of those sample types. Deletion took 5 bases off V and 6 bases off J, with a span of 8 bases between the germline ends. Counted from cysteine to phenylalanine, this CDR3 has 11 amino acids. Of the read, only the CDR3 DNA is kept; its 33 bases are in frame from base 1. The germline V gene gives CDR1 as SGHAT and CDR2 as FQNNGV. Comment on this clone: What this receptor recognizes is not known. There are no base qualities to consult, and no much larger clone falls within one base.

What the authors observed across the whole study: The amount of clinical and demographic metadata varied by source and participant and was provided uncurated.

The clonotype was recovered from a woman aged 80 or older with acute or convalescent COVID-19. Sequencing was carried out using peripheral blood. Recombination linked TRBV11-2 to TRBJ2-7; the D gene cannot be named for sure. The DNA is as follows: TGTGCCAGCAGCCCCTACGTCGAGCAGTACTTC. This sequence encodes CASSPYVEQYF.